This TCR beta chain came from a study of shared clonotypes between healthy human individuals (dated by TCRdb to the early 2020s). For the wider study: A few men and two women, aged 18 to 49 years, made up the cohort. The study deeply sequenced blood TCR repertoires of five healthy adults to estimate repertoire size and the extent of clonotype sharing between individuals. Between about 0.85 and 9.5 billion PBMCs per donor were obtained by leukapheresis. For each donor, CD4 naive and CD4 memory were each run on three plates, CD8 naive on two plates, and CD8 memory on one plate. Different laboratories and diverse techniques were used to prepare libraries and sequence TCR repertoires, to increase sequencing depth and limit assay-specific biases. General study outcomes and caveats: Pairwise subsampling indicated that sequencing depth was expected to affect the degree of clonotype sharing among donors. Rarefaction of sorted-subset datasets indicated incomplete sequencing despite the large sequencing depth. Sampling was restricted to blood, and TCR repertoires in tissue are likely to differ from TCR repertoires in blood. Compared with non-shared clonotypes, the clonotypes found in all four sorted-subset donors had higher generation probabilities. When several donors were compared, the shared fraction of clonotypes was about 5% for naive CD4, more than 3% for naive CD8, 2% to 2.5% for memory CD4, and less than 0.45% for memory CD8. The genetic and exposure-history diversity represented was limited by the small number of donors. Naive subsets generally had larger estimated clonotype richness than memory subsets.

The donors were healthy, HIV-negative adults with no recently reported acute infections or vaccinations. Every donor was a Caucasian adult living in Nashville, Tennessee, USA. CD4+ T cells were enriched through magnetic negative selection, after which naive cells were positively selected on CD45RA and the remaining negative fraction served as the memory subset. Blood was obtained by leukapheresis, after which PBMCs were separated by Ficoll-Histopaque density gradient centrifugation and cryopreserved in liquid nitrogen vapor phase. Purity and quantity of every magnetically sorted T cell population were checked by analytical flow cytometry. Each sorted fraction had its genomic DNA isolated and then quantified by UV absorbance on a Nanodrop 2000c. Clipping removes 10 bases from V and 4 bases from J, with 13 as the unmatched junction base count. The CDR3, cysteine through phenylalanine, is 15 amino acids long. Only CDR3 DNA remains: 45 bases, in frame from the first base.

TCR CDR3 regions were amplified from genomic DNA by multiplex PCR using the deep immunoSEQ assay. Extracted genomic DNA from each cell subset was spread evenly across all wells of several immunoSEQ 96-well plates, with each plate serving as a replicate. For sorted subsets, around 0.2 ug of genomic DNA, equivalent to 25,000 to 35,000 T cell genomes, went into each replicate PCR. Purified libraries were quantified with a Qubit 3.0 fluorometer, sized on a Bioanalyzer 2100, and re-quantified with the KAPA Library Quantification kit. Every immunoSEQ 96-well plate was sequenced on a separate single-read 150-cycle Illumina NextSeq 550 flow cell. The study's processing was this. Because only junctional sequences without quality scores were contained in the immunoSEQ output, filtering matching that applied to full-length reads could not be performed. Sequences were annotated with PyIR, a Python wrapper for IgBLAST v1.9, and V/J genes and CDR3 were assigned using IMGT germline references. Reads were removed for weak V/J assignments (E-value above 1e-6), missing CDR3, stop codons, out-of-frame junctions, or ambiguous translated residues. A V3J clonotype was defined by an identical inferred V gene, J gene, and CDR3 amino acid sequence. Percentage overlap between repertoires was calculated by dividing the number of shared unique clonotypes by the size of the smaller repertoire. Richness of each repertoire was evaluated using RTK rarefaction, the Chao1 estimator, and Recon v2.1 estimates of unobserved clonotypes. Generation probabilities were computed with OLGA for all TCRbeta clonotypes obtained by the gDNA method from four donors. Imported from immuneACCESS, the table was reduced by TCRdb to in-frame sequences with V and J called. These copies leave out some clones; in studies compared against another copy, an unresolved V gene accounts for under half, and the cause of the remainder is not known. The DNA gave D and trimming, while V, J and clone size come from that table. The sample table lists under 2.5 million clones, under 95% of them with a count of one. Approximately 0.4% of the sample comes from the top ten.

A remark on this clone: This clone's antigen is unknown. No much larger clone exists at a distance of one base, and base qualities are not known.

This sequence was found in a man aged 18 to 29 in good health. Some clones in this sample may be carry-over from other donors' samples. Sequencing was done on a sample of naive CD4+ T cells from PBMCs. The label giving this sample's cell subset or site can be read as: CD45RA+ positively selected. Here the chain combines TRBV6-7 and TRBJ2-5; 9 central nucleotides agree with TRBD1. TRBV6-7 is an ORF for which the function is uncertain. The sequenced DNA: TGTGCCACCCTAAATGGAACAGGGGGCAGAGAGACCCAGTACTTC. Its amino acids are CATLNGTGGRETQYF.